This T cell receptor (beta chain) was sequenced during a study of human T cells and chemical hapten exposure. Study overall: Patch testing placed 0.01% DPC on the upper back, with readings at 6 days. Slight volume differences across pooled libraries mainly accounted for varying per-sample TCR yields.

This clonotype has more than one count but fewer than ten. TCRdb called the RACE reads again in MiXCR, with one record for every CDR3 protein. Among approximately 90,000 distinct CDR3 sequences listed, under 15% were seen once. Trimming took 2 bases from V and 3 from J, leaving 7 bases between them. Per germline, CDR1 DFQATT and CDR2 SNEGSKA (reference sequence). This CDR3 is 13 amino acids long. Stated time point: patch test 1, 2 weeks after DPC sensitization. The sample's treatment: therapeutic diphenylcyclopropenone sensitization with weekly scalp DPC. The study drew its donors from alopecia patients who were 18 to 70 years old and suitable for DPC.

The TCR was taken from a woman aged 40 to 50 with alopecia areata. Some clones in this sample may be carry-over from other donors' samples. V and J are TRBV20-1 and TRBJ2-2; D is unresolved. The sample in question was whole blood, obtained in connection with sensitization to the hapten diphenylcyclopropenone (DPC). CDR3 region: CSARKADTGELFF. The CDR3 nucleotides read TGCAGTGCTAGAAAGGCGGACACCGGGGAGCTGTTTTTT.